This T cell receptor (beta chain) appears in the sequencing data of a study of T-cell memory formation after mild COVID-19. Regarding the study as a whole: Some clones that responded were present in memory (sampled pre-infection), which suggests cross-reactive memory joined. Clones contracting day 15 to 85 were balanced CD4/CD8; later expanders leaned CD4+. The CD4+ clones that contracted clustered mainly within CM and EM, and the CD8+ clones concentrated in EMRA.

CDR3 length: 12 residues. Deletions cut 0 bases from V and 6 bases from J, with 3 bases between. The germline CDR1 and CDR2 sequences are LNHNV and YYDKDF (reference sequence). This clonotype was recorded only once. Antigen specificity is unknown. Constant-segment-primed 5'RACE gave TCR alpha and TCR beta cDNA libraries with sample barcodes and UMIs. TCRdb passed the 5' RACE reads through MiXCR, listing each CDR3 protein once. The sample yields nearly 200,000 distinct CDR3 sequences, about a sixth seen once. The rearrangement links TRBV15 to TRBJ1-5; no reliable D call. Sequencing used PBMCs or a T cell subset sorted from them (not recorded which). This sequence was found in an adult woman who had mild COVID-19 (a few samples of this study predate the infection). Cell type and time point are not known. CDR3 in DNA: TGTGCCACCAGCAGAGAGGTTCAGCCCCAGCATTTT. This encodes CATSREVQPQHF.